The 20 T cell receptor beta chains given below trace back to one sample, sequenced in a study of shared clonotypes between healthy human individuals. Data came from immunoSEQ multiplex PCR; TCRdb stores just in-frame clones and leaves some out. The data show 2 million to 2.5 million clones, more than 80% seen once. Sequenced sample: naive CD4+ T cells from PBMCs. Subset defined: CD45RA+ positively selected. The receptors were gathered from a man aged 18 to 29 in good health. Some clones in this sample may be carry-over from other donors' samples.

The chain has TRBV7-7 and TRBJ2-1; weak D call: TRBD1 (5 bases). Germline assignment: CDR1 SSHAT and CDR2 FNYEAQ (reference sequence). Trimming took off 1 base at V and 8 bases at J, with 9 bases between the two ends. This CDR3 is built from 13 residues. This CDR3 reads CASSLGPQDEQFF. The CDR3 region has the DNA TGTGCCAGCAGCTTAGGGCCACAGGATGAGCAGTTCTTC.

As to this clone: The same CDR3 can be traced to other DNA sequences in this sample. This chain uses TRBV29-1 with TRBJ2-2, with unresolved D. V shed 2 bases and J shed 5 bases, with 6 bases lying between them. CDR3 length: 12 residues. Germline V CDR1 and CDR2: SQVTM, ANQGSEA. In DNA, the CDR3 is TGCAGCGTTGAACAGGTAACCGGGGAGCTGTTTTTT. It codes for CSVEQVTGELFF.

This chain connects TRBV5-1 to TRBJ2-1; 13 bases agree with TRBD2. The CDR3 length is 16 residues. Unmatched junction bases numbered 4, after V lost 4 bases and J lost 3 bases. Germline V gene data show CDR1 as SGHRS and CDR2 as YFSETQ. In DNA form, the CDR3 reads TGCGCCAGCAGCAGGACTAGCGGGAGAAGCTACAATGAGCAGTTCTTC. It yields the protein CASSRTSGRSYNEQFF.

The J gene is TRBJ2-7, the V gene TRBV6-1; 7 bases match TRBD2. This CDR3 has 16 amino acids. V shed 3 bases, J shed 5 bases, and the junction held 13 bases outside the gene matches. CDR1 and CDR2 (germline): MNHNS, SASEGT. Here the CDR3 DNA reads TGTGCCAGCAGTGATCCCCCTGGCGGGAGCGGCGACGAGCAGTACTTC. It encodes CASSDPPGGSGDEQYF.

The chain employs TRBV30 and TRBJ1-1; 8 nucleotides line up with TRBD1. With 1 base clipped from V and 6 bases from J, the junction kept 7 bases outside the gene matches. Germline V gene data show CDR1 as GTSNPN and CDR2 as SVGIG (reference sequence). This CDR3 spans 14 amino acids. CDR3 residues: CAWSADRGLAEAFF. The CDR3 nucleotides are TGTGCCTGGAGTGCCGACAGGGGTTTAGCTGAAGCTTTCTTT. The full variable domain, completed using reference TRBV30 and TRBJ1-1, is SQTIHQWPATLVQPVGSPLSLECTVEGTSNPNLYWYRQAAGRGLQLLFYSVGIGQISSEVPQNLSASRPQDRQFILSSKKLLLSDSGFYLCAWSADRGLAEAFFGQGTRLTVV.

Here the CDR3 reads CASSLATSWNTGELFF. The CDR3 bases are TGCGCCAGCAGCTTGGCGACTAGCTGGAACACCGGGGAGCTGTTTTTT. The chain has TRBV5-1 and TRBJ2-2; TRBD2 aligns across 7 bases. The germline V gene has CDR1 SGHRS and CDR2 YFSETQ. Unmatched junction bases numbered 3, after V lost 0 bases and J lost 1 base. The CDR3 sequence is 16 residues long.

The chain combines TRBV5-1 with TRBJ2-5; possibly TRBD1 for D (6 bases). Trimming took 4 bases from V and 1 from J, leaving 14 bases between them. CDR1 SGHRS and CDR2 YFSETQ come from the germline V gene. The CDR3 covers 15 residues. The CDR3 sequence: CASSGFGTPQETQYF. CDR3 nucleotide sequence: TGCGCCAGCAGCGGATTCGGGACACCCCAAGAGACCCAGTACTTC.

The rearrangement links TRBV11-2 to TRBJ2-7; D call uncertain. Trimming removed 0 bases at V and 3 bases at J, with 6 bases between. Germline values: CDR1 SGHAT, CDR2 FQNNGV. This CDR3 spans 13 amino acids. The CDR3 nucleotides are TGTGCCAGCAGCTTAGATGACAACTACGAGCAGTACTTC. Its protein is CASSLDDNYEQYF.

The chain combines TRBV9 with TRBJ1-3; no definite D call. V was pared by 0 bases and J by 0 bases, with 10 bases between. CDR3 length: 16 amino acids. CDR1 is SGDLS and CDR2 is YYNGEE in the germline V gene. CDR3 DNA sequence: TGTGCCAGCAGCGTAGTGGCGGACTCCTCTGGAAACACCATATATTTT. This codes for CASSVVADSSGNTIYF.

The V and J genes are TRBV28 and TRBJ1-4, with D possibly being TRBD1 (6 bases). In germline, CDR1 is MDHEN, CDR2 SYDVKM. Trimming shortened V by 2 bases and J by 3 bases, and 10 bases separated the two germline ends. The CDR3 runs to 15 residues. The CDR3 loop is CASSLETGPNEKLFF. In DNA form, the CDR3 reads TGTGCCAGCAGTTTAGAGACAGGCCCTAATGAAAAACTGTTTTTT.

The CDR3 loop is CASSQDRQGPPGNEQFF. For the CDR3, the DNA is TGCGCCAGCAGCCAAGATCGGCAGGGGCCGCCCGGCAATGAGCAGTTCTTC. This chain uses TRBV4-1 with TRBJ2-1, with D maybe TRBD1 (6 bases). The CDR3 loop spans 17 amino acids. With 0 bases removed from V and 6 bases from J, the gap between germline ends came to 18 bases. CDR1 and CDR2 from the germline V gene are MGHRA and YSYEKL.

Concerning this clone itself: This specimen includes other DNA sequences encoding the same CDR3. This chain joins TRBV6-5 and TRBJ2-5; 7 nucleotides line up with TRBD1. The CDR3 covers 13 residues. V was clipped by 6 bases and J by 5 bases; unmatched bases: 6. The germline CDR1 and CDR2 sequences are MNHEY and SVGAGI. The CDR3 DNA follows: TGTGCCAGCAGCCCAGGGGGACGGGAGACCCAGTACTTC. Encoded protein: CASSPGGRETQYF.

This sequence joins TRBV5-5 and TRBJ1-5, with 10 positions matching TRBD1. The junction had 5 bases not matched to a gene; V was cut back by 5 bases and J by 0 bases. CDR3 length: 16 residues. The germline gives CDR1 SGHKS, CDR2 YYEKEE (reference sequence). For the CDR3, the DNA is TGTGCCAGCAGTCGACAGGGGGCGTATAGCAATCAGCCCCAGCATTTT. This translates into CASSRQGAYSNQPQHF.

The rearrangement links TRBV5-1 to TRBJ2-1; 8 bases are a match to TRBD2. Germline CDR1 SGHRS, CDR2 YFSETQ. The CDR3 length is 17 residues. The V and J ends lost 4 bases and 0 bases, in that order; junction bases with no gene match: 9. Here the CDR3 DNA reads TGCGCCAGCAGCCGAGGGGTAGCGGGAAGCTCCTACAATGAGCAGTTCTTC. Translation: CASSRGVAGSSYNEQFF.

The chain is built from TRBV6-5 and TRBJ2-5; 8 nucleotides agree with TRBD1. V was pared by 4 bases and J by 5 bases, with 12 bases of the junction left unmatched. The CDR3 totals 16 residues. Germline values: CDR1 MNHEY, CDR2 SVGAGI. CDR3 sequence (DNA): TGTGCCAGCAGTTCCACTAACAGGGGGTATGGGGAGACCCAGTACTTC. It specifies CASSSTNRGYGETQYF.

About this clone itself: An end of the junction does not agree with germline; a read error may underlie this. The J gene is TRBJ1-1, the V gene TRBV11-3; D ambiguous. Germline lookup yields CDR1 SGHNT and CDR2 YENEEA. The CDR3 extends over 13 amino acids. The CDR3 nucleotides read TGTGCCAGCAGCTTAGTGGGCGGCACTAAAGCTTTCTTT. Translated: CASSLVGGTKAFF.

The genes are TRBV5-1 and TRBJ1-3, with D possibly TRBD1 on 5 matching bases. In germline, CDR1 is SGHRS, CDR2 YFSETQ. The CDR3 is 15 amino acids. V was pared by 1 base and J by 3 bases, with 11 bases between. The CDR3 sequence: CASSLFGAGGNTIYF. The DNA for the CDR3 is TGCGCCAGCAGCTTGTTCGGGGCCGGTGGAAACACCATATATTTT.

The chain uses TRBV5-1 and TRBJ2-5, with D perhaps given as TRBD1 or TRBD2 (6 bases each). CDR1 and CDR2 (germline): SGHRS, YFSETQ. The CDR3 totals 15 residues. V dropped 6 bases and J dropped 5 bases, with 20 bases sitting between them. The CDR3 DNA reads TGCGCCAGCACCCGAAATGGGGGGCAGTGGGAGACCCAGTACTTC. It translates to CASTRNGGQWETQYF.

The chain carries TRBV30 and TRBJ2-2; D might be TRBD1 or TRBD2, each matching 5 bases. Germline loops: CDR1 GTSNPN, CDR2 SVGIG (reference sequence). This CDR3 is built from 16 residues. Trimming took 2 bases from V and 4 from J, leaving 17 bases between them. CDR3 coding DNA: TGTGCCTGGAGTTTCTGGGACCCAAGGGCCACCGGGGAGCTGTTTTTT. As protein: CAWSFWDPRATGELFF. Using reference TRBV30 and TRBJ2-2 for the parts outside the CDR3, the full variable domain is SQTIHQWPATLVQPVGSPLSLECTVEGTSNPNLYWYRQAAGRGLQLLFYSVGIGQISSEVPQNLSASRPQDRQFILSSKKLLLSDSGFYLCAWSFWDPRATGELFFGEGSRLTVL.

This clone appeared once. Here the CDR3 reads CATGLAQETQYF. CDR3 nucleotides: TGTGCCACCGGACTAGCCCAAGAGACCCAGTACTTC. The chain joins TRBV13 to TRBJ2-5; TRBD2 aligns across 8 bases. The CDR3 extends over 12 amino acids. V was clipped by 10 bases and J by 1 base; unmatched bases: 2. The germline V gene has CDR1 PRHDT and CDR2 FYEKMQ (reference sequence).